The 6 T cell receptor beta chains below were found in one sample sequenced in a study. TCRdb redid the calling of the RT-PCR reads with MiXCR, one entry per CDR3 protein. In the table there are more than 600,000 distinct CDR3 sequences, 11% to 15% of which are singletons. Sequenced material: memory CD4+ T cells from blood. Receptor source: a female donor in good health, serving as a healthy control.

The chain recombines TRBV15 with TRBJ2-1; 7 nucleotides line up with TRBD2. This CDR3 region has 18 residues. The germline V gene encodes CDR1 LNHNV and CDR2 YYDKDF (reference sequence). Germline trimming cut 0 bases from V and 7 bases from J; bases unmatched to any gene: 15. The CDR3 nucleotides read TGTGCCACCAGCAGAGATCGGAGGACGGGGAGGGCCGGAAATGAGCAGTTCTTC. Its translation: CATSRDRRTGRAGNEQFF.

In this sample, this clonotype turned up many times. The V call is TRBV12-3 or TRBV12-4, the J call TRBJ1-3; 9 bases are shared with TRBD1. The CDR3 runs to 19 residues. Trimming removed 3 bases from V and 0 bases from J; junction bases left unmatched: 12. For the CDR3, the DNA is TGTGCCAGCAGTTTGAGGGGAACACAGGGGGCATACTCTGGAAACACCATATATTTT. Translation: CASSLRGTQGAYSGNTIYF.

The V gene is TRBV6-5, the J gene TRBJ2-1, with 9 bases fitting TRBD2. This CDR3 is built from 15 residues. The germline V gene encodes CDR1 MNHEY and CDR2 SVGAGI. After removal of 8 bases from V and 3 bases from J, the junction contained 8 bases not matched to a gene. DNA for the CDR3: TGTGCCAGCGCAGAAAGCGGGGGGATCTACAATGAGCAGTTCTTC. It encodes CASAESGGIYNEQFF.

The gene calls are TRBV20-1 and TRBJ1-5; TRBD1 might be the D (6 bases). The germline V gene has CDR1 DFQATT and CDR2 SNEGSKA (reference sequence). V was trimmed by 6 bases and J by 7 bases, leaving 22 bases between them. The CDR3 runs 15 residues. CDR3 DNA: TGCAGTGCCCTACGGATCGGACAGTTTGGGCAGCCCCAGCATTTT. As protein: CSALRIGQFGQPQHF.

The table lists this clonotype with many counts. The chain recombines TRBV20-1 with TRBJ2-5, with a tentative D call TRBD2 (6 bases). Trimming pared 6 bases from V and 5 bases from J, leaving 19 bases between. The CDR3 has 14 amino acids. CDR1 is DFQATT and CDR2 is SNEGSKA in the germline V gene (reference sequence). DNA of the CDR3: TGCAGTGCCCCGAGTGATCTAGCGAGGGAGACCCAGTACTTC. It translates to CSAPSDLARETQYF.

This clonotype was counted a few times. In nucleotides, the CDR3 is TGTGCCAGCAGCGCTGGGGGTGGCAGTCCGGTAGCTTTCTTT. Protein: CASSAGGGSPVAFF. The chain employs TRBV13 and TRBJ1-1, with D tentatively TRBD1 (5 bases). Per germline, CDR1 PRHDT and CDR2 FYEKMQ (reference sequence). This CDR3 is 14 amino acids long. Trimming left V 5 bases short and J 10 bases short, with 20 bases between.